The next 5 T cell receptor beta chains were all read from a single sample in a study of shared clonotypes between healthy human individuals. The assay was immunoSEQ multiplex PCR, and TCRdb's table has in-frame clones only and misses some. The sample has some 2.1 million clones, 85% to 95% seen once. Specimen: naive CD4+ T cells sorted from blood. Subset described: CD45RA+ positively selected. These receptor sequences come from a man aged 18 to 29 in good health.

The chain joins TRBV9 to TRBJ2-7; TRBD2 agrees at 11 bases. Looked up from germline, CDR1 is SGDLS and CDR2 is YYNGEE. The trim removed 4 bases at V and 0 bases at J, leaving 9 bases unmatched. CDR3 length: 17 residues. For the CDR3, the DNA is TGTGCCAGCAGCTTCGGACTAGCGGGTGGAACCTCCTACGAGCAGTACTTC. Encoded protein: CASSFGLAGGTSYEQYF.

With regard to this clone: The sample carries other DNA sequences with the same CDR3. This sequence joins TRBV30 and TRBJ2-6; a weak D match, TRBD2 (7 bases). CDR1 GTSNPN and CDR2 SVGIG come from the germline V gene (reference sequence). The V gene lost 2 bases and the J gene lost 4 bases, with 12 bases spanning the gap. The CDR3 has 15 residues. The CDR3 loop reads CAWSRGGAGANVLTF. The CDR3 DNA is TGTGCCTGGAGTAGGGGGGGCGCCGGGGCCAACGTCCTGACTTTC.

V gene TRBV11-2 combines with J gene TRBJ2-7; 7 bases are shared with TRBD1. CDR1 and CDR2 from the germline V gene are SGHAT and FQNNGV. CDR3 length: 15 residues. The trim removed 3 bases at V and 0 bases at J, leaving 5 bases unmatched. Written as DNA, the CDR3 is TGTGCCAGCAGCTTCCGGACAGGTGCCTCCTACGAGCAGTACTTC. Its translation is CASSFRTGASYEQYF.

The chain combines TRBV11-1 with TRBJ2-1; D uncertain. Germline V CDR1 and CDR2: SGHAT, FQDESV (reference sequence). The CDR3 runs to 16 residues. V shed 5 bases and J shed 6 bases, with 20 bases lying between them. For the CDR3, the DNA is TGTGCCAGCAGCCAGGATACAGCCGCTATGACCAATGAGCAGTTCTTC. Protein product: CASSQDTAAMTNEQFF.

The V gene is TRBV5-6, the J gene TRBJ1-6, with 9 bases matching TRBD1. V lost 4 bases and J lost 10; bases outside the gene matches: 12. Germline V gene data show CDR1 as SGHDT and CDR2 as YYEEEE. CDR3 size: 16 residues. CDR3 protein: CASSPRTGDLGSPLHF. The CDR3 DNA is TGTGCCAGCAGCCCTCGGACAGGGGATTTAGGATCACCCCTCCACTTT.